The 22 T cell receptor beta chains listed next were all sequenced from one sample in a study of blood T cell repertoires in COVID-19. The table came from immunoSEQ multiplex PCR; TCRdb's copy has only in-frame clones and leaves some out. The data show about 300,000 clones, with approximately 90% seen just once and approximately 4.1% held by the top ten. The sample taken for sequencing was PBMCs or T cells enriched from blood (not recorded which). These receptors all stem from a man aged 25-45 years who had recovered from COVID-19.

The rearrangement joins TRBV27 to TRBJ2-7; no definite D call. The CDR3 length is 13 residues. V dropped 0 bases and J dropped 4 bases, with 7 bases sitting between them. Germline CDR1 reads MNHEY; CDR2 reads SMNVEV (reference sequence). CDR3 sequence: CASSLSSRYEQYF. Written as DNA, the CDR3 is TGTGCCAGCAGTTTATCTTCCAGGTACGAGCAGTACTTC.

The gene calls are TRBV2 and TRBJ1-2; D remains unclear. V lost 4 bases and J lost 2, with 5 bases in between. CDR1 and CDR2 (germline): SNHLY, FYNNEI. The CDR3 sequence is 12 residues long. The CDR3 coding sequence is TGTGCCAGCAGTGCACGGAACTATGGCTACACCTTC. It translates to CASSARNYGYTF. Together with reference TRBV2 and TRBJ1-2, the CDR3 gives the full variable domain: EPEVTQTPSHQVTQMGQEVILRCVPISNHLYFYWYRQILGQKVEFLVSFYNNEISEKSEIFDDQFSVERPDGSNFTLKIRSTKLEDSAMYFCASSARNYGYTFGSGTRLTVV.

The J gene is TRBJ2-1, the V gene TRBV7-8; 10 nucleotides line up with TRBD2. Trimming took 2 bases from V and 1 from J; bases not matched to a gene: 5. Germline V CDR1 and CDR2: SGHVS, FQNEAQ. This CDR3 region has 17 residues. This CDR3 is CASSLPSGGISYNEQFF. The DNA of the CDR3 is TGTGCCAGCAGCTTACCTAGCGGGGGCATTTCCTACAATGAGCAGTTCTTC.

This rearrangement joins TRBV7-2 to TRBJ1-3; D is unclear. The CDR3 is 16 residues long. Trimming stripped 1 base from V and 0 bases from J, with 10 bases between. Looked up from germline, CDR1 is SGHTA and CDR2 is FQGNSA. Here the CDR3 reads CASSLDGGSSGNTIYF. CDR3 in DNA: TGTGCCAGCAGCTTAGATGGAGGCAGCTCTGGAAACACCATATATTTT. Full variable domain (rest looked up from reference TRBV7-2 and TRBJ1-3): GAGVSQSPSNKVTEKGKDVELRCDPISGHTALYWYRQSLGQGLEFLIYFQGNSAPDKSGLPSDRFSAERTGGSVSTLTIQRTQQEDSAVYLCASSLDGGSSGNTIYFGEGSWLTVV.

The table lists this clone with a count of one. The chain links TRBV11-2 to TRBJ1-2; 7 bases fit TRBD1. Germline V gene data show CDR1 as SGHAT and CDR2 as FQNNGV. The ends lost 0 bases at V and 8 bases at J; junction bases unmatched: 9. This CDR3 contains 15 residues. The CDR3 here is CASSLDWGQGDGYTF. CDR3 nucleotide sequence: TGTGCCAGCAGCTTAGATTGGGGGCAGGGGGACGGCTACACCTTC.

The rearrangement joins TRBV6-4 to TRBJ2-7, with TRBD2 matching 7 bases. In germline, CDR1 is MRHNA, CDR2 SNTAGT. Trimming took 1 base from V and 6 from J; bases not matched to a gene: 12. The CDR3 runs 16 residues. The CDR3 sequence: CASSDLGGRSWCEQYF. The CDR3 DNA reads as TGTGCCAGCAGTGACTTGGGAGGGAGGTCTTGGTGCGAGCAGTACTTC.

This chain uses TRBV4-1 with TRBJ1-2, with 9 bases lining up with TRBD1. V was clipped by 4 bases and J by 1 base; unmatched bases: 10. The CDR3 is 17 residues long. The V gene's germline CDR1 is MGHRA and CDR2 YSYEKL. Written as DNA, the CDR3 is TGCGCCAGCAGCCTACGGACAGGGGACTACATTAACTATGGCTACACCTTC. Its translation: CASSLRTGDYINYGYTF.

This clone was recorded only once. V and J are TRBV28 and TRBJ1-1; D not resolved. The CDR3 loop spans 14 amino acids. The germline V gene encodes CDR1 MDHEN and CDR2 SYDVKM. Trimming took off 5 bases at V and 9 bases at J, with 19 bases between the two ends. The CDR3 sequence: CASSPQDLRRKAFF. The CDR3 DNA sequence: TGTGCCAGCAGTCCCCAGGATCTTCGGAGGAAAGCTTTCTTT.

V gene TRBV10-3 combines with J gene TRBJ2-7; 10 bases are a match to TRBD1. The CDR3 is 16 amino acids. CDR1 and CDR2 from the germline V gene are ENHRY and SYGVKD. The ends lost 8 bases at V and 3 bases at J; junction bases unmatched: 13. CDR3 nucleotides: TGTGCCATCTTCGGGACAGGGGTGAGGGGGGGCTACGAGCAGTACTTC. Residues: CAIFGTGVRGGYEQYF.

The chain carries TRBV5-1 and TRBJ1-1; tentatively, D is TRBD1 (5 bases). Trimming took 0 bases from V and 8 from J, leaving 20 bases between them. This CDR3 has 16 amino acids. Germline V gene lookup returns CDR1 SGHRS and CDR2 YFSETQ. The chain's CDR3 is CASSLESGSPPKEAFF. In DNA, the CDR3 is TGCGCCAGCAGCTTGGAATCAGGGTCCCCGCCAAAGGAAGCTTTCTTT.

The rearrangement uses TRBV5-1 and TRBJ2-7; TRBD2 aligns across 9 bases. The CDR3 extends over 15 amino acids. V lost 2 bases to trimming and J lost 7 bases; unmatched junction nucleotides: 10. The germline V gene encodes CDR1 SGHRS and CDR2 YFSETQ. DNA of the CDR3: TGCGCCAGCAGCTTAACCGGCGGGGGGGCCCGGGAGCAGTACTTC. This gives the protein CASSLTGGGAREQYF.

This chain links TRBV6-6 with TRBJ1-1, with D uncertain. The germline V and J ends were trimmed by 2 bases and 7 bases, with 8 bases remaining between them. This CDR3 has 12 residues. Germline V gives CDR1 MNHNY, CDR2 SVGAGI (reference sequence). CDR3 region: CASSYQSGEAFF. The DNA for the CDR3 is TGTGCCAGCAGTTACCAATCGGGTGAAGCTTTCTTT.

V is TRBV10-3 and J is TRBJ1-1, with 10 nucleotides matching TRBD1. The germline V gene encodes CDR1 ENHRY and CDR2 SYGVKD. The CDR3 extends over 19 amino acids. Trimming removed 6 bases from V and 1 base from J; junction bases left unmatched: 17. The CDR3 DNA follows: TGTGCCATCAGCCCGAATTCCGGGACAGGGGCCCCTCCGAACACTGAAGCTTTCTTT. The encoded protein is CAISPNSGTGAPPNTEAFF.

The rearrangement joins TRBV24-1 to TRBJ2-1; D remains unclear. V was trimmed by 3 bases and J by 2 bases, leaving 7 bases between them. The germline V gene has CDR1 KGHDR and CDR2 SFDVKD. CDR3 length: 14 residues. The CDR3 loop reads CATSDPQTYNEQFF. CDR3 DNA: TGTGCCACCAGTGATCCCCAAACCTACAATGAGCAGTTCTTC.

The chain is built from TRBV27 and TRBJ1-1; 7 bases line up with TRBD1. The ends lost 3 bases at V and 1 base at J; junction bases unmatched: 14. The germline V gene encodes CDR1 MNHEY and CDR2 SMNVEV (reference sequence). The CDR3 is made up of 18 amino acids. The CDR3 reads CASSFFGGRTGANTEAFF. CDR3 nucleotides: TGTGCCAGCAGTTTTTTTGGAGGAAGGACAGGTGCGAACACTGAAGCTTTCTTT.

CDR3 amino acids: CASSERVAGLHSGNTIYF. DNA of the CDR3: TGTGCCAGCAGTGAAAGGGTCGCAGGGCTTCACTCTGGAAACACCATATATTTT. The V call is TRBV2, the J call TRBJ1-3; D is perhaps TRBD1 (5 bases). V was cut by 2 bases and J by 0 bases, with 17 bases left in between. Germline loops: CDR1 SNHLY, CDR2 FYNNEI. The CDR3 totals 18 residues.

This chain connects TRBV19 to TRBJ1-1, with 9 bases fitting TRBD1. J was trimmed by 4 bases and V by 7 bases; bases with no gene match: 10. The CDR3 length is 15 residues. Germline values: CDR1 LNHDA, CDR2 SQIVND (reference sequence). Here the CDR3 reads CASMQQGARVTEAFF. The CDR3 region has the DNA TGTGCCAGTATGCAACAGGGGGCGCGGGTCACTGAAGCTTTCTTT.

On this clone: The same CDR3 can be traced to other DNA sequences in this sample. The chain carries TRBV28 and TRBJ2-5; the match to TRBD2 covers 8 bases. Per the germline V gene, CDR1 is MDHEN and CDR2 is SYDVKM. V gave up 8 bases and J gave up 4 bases; unmatched junction bases: 6. This CDR3 is 13 amino acids long. The CDR3 reads CASSLGGVETQYF. CDR3 nucleotide sequence: TGTGCCAGCTCCCTCGGGGGGGTAGAGACCCAGTACTTC.

The rearrangement joins TRBV5-1 to TRBJ2-7; possibly TRBD2 for D (5 bases). V was clipped by 5 bases and J by 3 bases, with 15 bases between them. Germline V gene data show CDR1 as SGHRS and CDR2 as YFSETQ. CDR3 length: 14 amino acids. The CDR3: CASSGGLLDYEQYF. The CDR3 DNA sequence: TGCGCCAGCAGTGGTGGACTGCTTGACTACGAGCAGTACTTC.

The chain combines TRBV18 with TRBJ1-5, with 8 bases fitting TRBD1. The CDR3 is 15 amino acids. Germline assignment: CDR1 KGHSH and CDR2 LQKENI. Trimming took 1 base from V and 2 from J; bases not matched to a gene: 1. CDR3 nucleotide sequence: TGTGCCAGCTCACCACAGGGACAGGGCAATCAGCCCCAGCATTTT. This translates into CASSPQGQGNQPQHF.

V and J are TRBV7-2 and TRBJ2-7, with D possibly matching TRBD1 (8 bases). V lost 2 bases to trimming and J lost 2 bases, with 13 bases between them. This CDR3 contains 15 residues. CDR1 and CDR2 from the germline V gene are SGHTA and FQGNSA. The CDR3 nucleotides are TGTGCCAGCAGCTTATACAGGGGGGGGACCTACGAGCAGTACTTC. It codes for CASSLYRGGTYEQYF.

This chain connects TRBV27 to TRBJ2-2; a possible D gene is TRBD2 (5 bases). Trimming removed 4 bases from V and 3 bases from J, with 9 bases in between. The CDR3 has 14 amino acids. Germline V gene lookup returns CDR1 MNHEY and CDR2 SMNVEV (reference sequence). The CDR3 is CASSSGEYTGELFF. In nucleotides, the CDR3 is TGTGCCAGCAGTTCCGGGGAGTACACCGGGGAGCTGTTTTTT.